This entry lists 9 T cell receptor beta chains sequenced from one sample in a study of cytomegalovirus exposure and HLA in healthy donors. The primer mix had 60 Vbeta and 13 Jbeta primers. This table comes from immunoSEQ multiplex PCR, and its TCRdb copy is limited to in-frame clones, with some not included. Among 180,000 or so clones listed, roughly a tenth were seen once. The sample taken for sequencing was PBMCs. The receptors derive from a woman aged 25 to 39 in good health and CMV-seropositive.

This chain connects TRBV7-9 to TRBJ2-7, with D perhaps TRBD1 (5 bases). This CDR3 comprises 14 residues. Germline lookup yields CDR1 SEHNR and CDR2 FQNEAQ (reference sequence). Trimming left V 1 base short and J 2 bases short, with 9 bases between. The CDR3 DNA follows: TGTGCCAGCAGCTTAGGACAGCCCGCCTACGAGCAGTACTTC. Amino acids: CASSLGQPAYEQYF.

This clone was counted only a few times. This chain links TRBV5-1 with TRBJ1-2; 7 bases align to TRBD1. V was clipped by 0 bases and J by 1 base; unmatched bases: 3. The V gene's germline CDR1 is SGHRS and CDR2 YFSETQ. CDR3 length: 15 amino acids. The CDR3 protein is CASSLEGAFNYGYTF. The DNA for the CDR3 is TGCGCCAGCAGCTTGGAGGGGGCTTTTAACTATGGCTACACCTTC.

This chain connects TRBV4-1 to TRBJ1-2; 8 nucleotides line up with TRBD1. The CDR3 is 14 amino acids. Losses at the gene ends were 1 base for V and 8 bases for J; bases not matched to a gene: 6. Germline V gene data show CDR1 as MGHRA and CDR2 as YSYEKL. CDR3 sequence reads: CASSQVRTGLGYTF. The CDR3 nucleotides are TGCGCCAGCAGCCAAGTTAGGACAGGGTTAGGCTACACCTTC.

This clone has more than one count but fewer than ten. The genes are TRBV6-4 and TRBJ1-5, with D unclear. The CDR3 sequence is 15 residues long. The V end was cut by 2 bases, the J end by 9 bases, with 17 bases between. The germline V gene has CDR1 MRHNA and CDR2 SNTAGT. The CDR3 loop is CASSDTWTGGWPQHF. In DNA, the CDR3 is TGTGCCAGCAGTGACACCTGGACTGGAGGGTGGCCCCAGCATTTT.

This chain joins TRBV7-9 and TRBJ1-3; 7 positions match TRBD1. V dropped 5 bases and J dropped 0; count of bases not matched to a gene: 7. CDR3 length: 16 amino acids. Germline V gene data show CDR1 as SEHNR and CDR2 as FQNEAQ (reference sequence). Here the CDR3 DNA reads TGTGCCAGCAGCCCGGGACAGCCGAGCTCTGGAAACACCATATATTTT. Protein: CASSPGQPSSGNTIYF.

The CDR3 region has the DNA TGCAGCGCCCCCCGAGGGGTAGCGGGAGTCACAGATACGCAGTATTTT. Residues: CSAPRGVAGVTDTQYF. J is TRBJ2-3 and V is TRBV29-1, with 9 bases aligning to TRBD2. The CDR3 has 16 amino acids. V trimming: 7 bases; J trimming: 2 bases; junction bases outside the gene matches: 13. Germline assignment: CDR1 SQVTM and CDR2 ANQGSEA.

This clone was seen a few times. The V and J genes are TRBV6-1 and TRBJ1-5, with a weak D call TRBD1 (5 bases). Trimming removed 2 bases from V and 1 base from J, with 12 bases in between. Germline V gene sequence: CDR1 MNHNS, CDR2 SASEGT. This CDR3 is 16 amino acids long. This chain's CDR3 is CASSEMGGPSNQPQHF. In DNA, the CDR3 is TGTGCCAGCAGTGAAATGGGGGGTCCGAGCAATCAGCCCCAGCATTTT.

CDR3 coding DNA: TGTGCCAGCAGCGCCCCGGGACTAGGGTTAGGGAGGACAGATACGCAGTATTTT. Amino acid sequence: CASSAPGLGLGRTDTQYF. This chain links TRBV4-2 with TRBJ2-3; 8 nucleotides line up with TRBD2. The CDR3 runs 18 residues. The V gene end was trimmed by 5 bases and the J gene end by 3 bases; junction bases not matched to a gene: 16. Looked up from germline, CDR1 is LGHNA and CDR2 is YNFKEQ.

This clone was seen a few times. This CDR3 reads CASSIGDYEQYF. CDR3 DNA sequence: TGTGCCAGCAGCATCGGAGATTACGAGCAGTACTTC. The chain couples TRBV7-9 to TRBJ2-7, with D unclear. V was pared by 5 bases and J by 4 bases, with 9 bases between. The CDR3 spans 12 residues. CDR1 and CDR2 from the germline V gene are SEHNR and FQNEAQ (reference sequence).